Included here is one TCR beta chain sequence, with context. Its cognate antigen is unknown. The data originate from a study of T-cell memory formation after mild COVID-19. Trimming took 3 bases from V and 7 from J, leaving 13 bases between them. Germline-derived CDR1 and CDR2 are SEHNR and FQNEAQ (reference sequence). The CDR3 loop spans 15 amino acids. Study-level results: Contracting clones localized mainly to CM and EM when CD4+ and mainly to EMRA when CD8+.

TCRdb passed the 5' RACE reads through MiXCR, listing each CDR3 protein once. The sample has under 450,000 distinct CDR3 sequences; 20% to 25% are singletons. The V and J genes are TRBV7-9 and TRBJ1-6, with D possibly being TRBD1 (6 bases). Sequencing used PBMCs or a T cell subset sorted from them (not recorded which). The origin of this receptor is a man aged 18 to 30 who had mild COVID-19 (a few samples of this study predate the infection). Cell type and time point are not known. CDR3 DNA: TGTGCCAGCAGCTTCGGTTGGGGGGCCAATTCACCCCTCCACTTT. This gives the protein CASSFGWGANSPLHF.